The 7 T cell receptor beta chains listed next were all sequenced from one sample in a study of cytomegalovirus exposure and HLA in healthy donors. With 60 Vbeta and 13 Jbeta primers, the PCR was carried out. Sequencing used immunoSEQ multiplex PCR; TCRdb keeps in-frame clones, though not all of them. The repertoire holds 50,000 to 55,000 clones, around 67% seen once, with 20% to 25% in the top ten. Material for sequencing was PBMCs. These receptors originate from a woman between 50 and 59 years old in good health and CMV-seropositive.

The V gene is TRBV4-2, the J gene TRBJ2-3; 9 positions match TRBD1. The CDR3 is 16 amino acids. CDR1 is LGHNA, CDR2 YNFKEQ, per germline. V dropped 0 bases and J dropped 4; count of bases not matched to a gene: 5. CDR3 sequence: CASSQDPGQGADTQYF. The CDR3 DNA is TGTGCCAGCAGCCAAGATCCGGGACAGGGAGCAGATACGCAGTATTTT.

This chain uses TRBV4-3 with TRBJ2-5; TRBD2 agrees at 10 bases. The V gene's germline CDR1 is LGHNA and CDR2 YSLEER. Trimming removed 3 bases from V and 1 base from J; junction bases left unmatched: 8. This CDR3 contains 17 residues. The CDR3 protein is CASSHQTSGAPQETQYF. CDR3 DNA: TGCGCCAGCAGCCACCAAACTAGCGGGGCCCCCCAAGAGACCCAGTACTTC.

As to this clone: A read error may account for a junction end that differs from germline. V and J are TRBV6-4 and TRBJ2-1, with D perhaps matching TRBD2 (5 bases). Germline CDR1 MRHNA, CDR2 SNTAGT. The CDR3 spans 13 residues. CDR3: CASSDSGINKQFF. The CDR3 DNA follows: TGTGCCAGCAGTGACTCCGGGATCAATAAGCAGTTCTTC.

V gene TRBV5-1 combines with J gene TRBJ2-1; the match to TRBD2 covers 9 bases. CDR3 length: 17 residues. Germline V lookup: CDR1 SGHRS, CDR2 YFSETQ. V lost 1 base, J lost 9 bases, and 14 bases stayed unmatched. CDR3 protein: CASSLRGLAGNRGEQFF. The CDR3 nucleotides are TGCGCCAGCAGCTTGAGAGGGCTAGCGGGAAACCGGGGTGAGCAGTTCTTC.

The chain has TRBV7-2 and TRBJ2-7; 7 nucleotides line up with TRBD2. Germline V gene sequence: CDR1 SGHTA, CDR2 FQGNSA. The length of the CDR3 is 15 residues. Trimming removed 3 bases from V and 7 bases from J; junction bases left unmatched: 12. CDR3 nucleotide sequence: TGTGCCAGCAGCTTTGGGCGGGAGTATCTACGGGAGCAGTACTTC. This gives the protein CASSFGREYLREQYF. The full variable domain, rest sourced from reference TRBV7-2 and TRBJ2-7, is GAGVSQSPSNKVTEKGKDVELRCDPISGHTALYWYRQSLGQGLEFLIYFQGNSAPDKSGLPSDRFSAERTGGSVSTLTIQRTQQEDSAVYLCASSFGREYLREQYFGPGTRLTVT.

The chain joins TRBV2 to TRBJ1-2; D gene uncertain. The germline V and J ends were trimmed by 5 bases and 0 bases, with 7 bases remaining between them. CDR1 is SNHLY and CDR2 is FYNNEI in the germline V gene. The CDR3 has 13 residues. The CDR3 sequence: CASSSSTNYGYTF. In nucleotides, the CDR3 is TGTGCCAGCAGTTCATCTACTAACTATGGCTACACCTTC.

The chain has TRBV7-8 and TRBJ1-2; TRBD1 matches at 9 bases. The CDR3 sequence is 15 residues long. In germline, CDR1 is SGHVS, CDR2 FQNEAQ. V trimming: 5 bases; J trimming: 4 bases; junction bases outside the gene matches: 8. The CDR3 DNA reads as TGTGCCAGCAGCCTTACAGGGGGCTTTACCTATGGCTACACCTTC. This encodes CASSLTGGFTYGYTF.